The T cell receptor beta chain under discussion was sequenced for a study of identical twins. Germline loops: CDR1 DFQATT, CDR2 SNEGSKA (reference sequence). J was trimmed by 2 bases and V by 3 bases; bases with no gene match: 15. This CDR3 has 17 amino acids. TCRdb fed the 5' RACE reads into MiXCR, producing one record per CDR3 protein. Here the sample spans under 450,000 distinct CDR3 sequences, about a fifth being singletons. General study results and limits: Out-of-frame alpha sequences shared between twins exhibited an excess of low generation probability.

This clonotype was seen many times. The antigen remains undetermined. The material sequenced was naive T cells sorted from blood. This receptor was identified in a man aged 45-65 years in good health. The chain combines TRBV20-1 with TRBJ2-7, with 8 bases fitting TRBD1. As DNA, the CDR3 is TGCAGTGCTAGTCTGGGGCAGGGGGCCCCCTTTACCTACGAGCAGTACTTC. Its translation: CSASLGQGAPFTYEQYF.